This T cell receptor (beta chain) comes out of a study of blood T cell repertoires in COVID-19. As for the study in general: Material from acute and convalescent COVID-19 was sourced from the United States, Italy and Spain. Sources were T cells, B-cell-depleted T cells, or PBMCs; the material itself was cDNA or gDNA.

The CDR3 is made up of 13 amino acids. In germline, CDR1 is SQVTM, CDR2 ANQGSEA. V lost 2 bases and J 7 bases, leaving 11 bases between the germline ends. The authors' processing: Using reference gene primer amplification, nucleated cell counts were estimated. Clones were read by immunoSEQ multiplex PCR, and TCRdb kept only the in-frame ones, dropping some. For V, J and clone size, that table is used; D and trimming come from the DNA. The sample contains about 110,000 clones, 69% of which appear only once. The TCR originated in an elderly man with acute or convalescent COVID-19. Sequencing was carried out using peripheral blood. The chain joins TRBV29-1 to TRBJ1-4; possible D gene TRBD1, 5 bases. For the CDR3, the DNA is TGCAGCGTTGAATCCAGGGTCAGTGAAAAACTGTTTTTT. Its translation: CSVESRVSEKLFF.